The 25 T cell receptor beta chains below all came from one sample that was sequenced in a study of blood T cell repertoires in COVID-19. The data were produced by immunoSEQ multiplex PCR, yet TCRdb's version contains in-frame clones alone and is incomplete. Among under 85,000 clones listed, 70% to 85% were seen once. Material: peripheral blood. The source is a man aged 50 or older with COVID-19, enrolled during active disease.

V is TRBV5-8 and J is TRBJ2-7; a possible D gene is TRBD1 (6 bases). Germline V CDR1 and CDR2: SGHTS, YDEGEE. This CDR3 has 13 residues. Trimming shortened V by 3 bases and J by 2 bases, and 9 bases separated the two germline ends. The CDR3 protein is CASSSYRAYEQYF. The CDR3 nucleotides are TGTGCCAGCAGCTCCTACAGGGCCTACGAGCAGTACTTC. Variable domain in full (rest from reference TRBV5-8 and TRBJ2-7): EAGVTQSPTHLIKTRGQQATLRCSPISGHTSVYWYQQALGLGLQFLLWYDEGEERNRGNFPPRFSGRQFPNYSSELNVNALELEDSALYLCASSSYRAYEQYFGPGTRLTVT.

This clone turned up a few times. The rearrangement joins TRBV7-9 to TRBJ1-3, with D tentatively TRBD1 (6 bases). V was clipped by 0 bases and J by 2 bases, with 11 bases between them. This CDR3 has 16 residues. Germline V gene data show CDR1 as SEHNR and CDR2 as FQNEAQ (reference sequence). CDR3: CASSLASRGPGNTIYF. CDR3 DNA sequence: TGTGCCAGCAGCTTAGCTTCGCGGGGGCCTGGAAACACCATATATTTT.

V gene TRBV12-5 combines with J gene TRBJ2-2; 7 bases line up with TRBD2. The CDR3 has 16 residues. The J segment lost 7 bases and the V segment lost 6 bases, leaving 14 bases of the junction unmatched. The germline V gene encodes CDR1 LGHNT and CDR2 FRNRAP. The CDR3 DNA follows: TGTGCTAGTGGCCCCCCCCGGGGAGGGGAGGGCGGGGAGCTGTTTTTT. It codes for CASGPPRGGEGGELFF.

The V gene is TRBV4-2, the J gene TRBJ2-7, with 12 positions matching TRBD1. Unmatched junction bases numbered 3, after V lost 0 bases and J lost 3 bases. Germline CDR1 reads LGHNA; CDR2 reads YNFKEQ. The CDR3 is 16 amino acids. The CDR3: CASSQEGQGANYEQYF. The CDR3 nucleotides read TGTGCCAGCAGCCAAGAGGGACAGGGGGCCAACTACGAGCAGTACTTC.

This chain connects TRBV18 to TRBJ1-1; tentative D call: TRBD1 (6 bases). This CDR3 region has 15 residues. Trimming pared 2 bases from V and 5 bases from J, leaving 15 bases between. CDR1 is KGHSH and CDR2 is LQKENI in the germline V gene. CDR3 sequence (DNA): TGTGCCAGCTCACCAAGCAGGGGCCAGAAAACTGAAGCTTTCTTT. It translates to CASSPSRGQKTEAFF.

V gene TRBV3-1 (or the pseudogene TRBV3-2) combines with J gene TRBJ2-1; a weak D match, TRBD1 (6 bases). The CDR3 covers 12 residues. The V end lost 5 bases, the J end lost 16 bases, and 18 bases lay between the germline ends. CDR1 and CDR2 (germline): LGHDT, YNNKEL (reference sequence). The CDR3 sequence is CASSRGGDRAFF. The CDR3, as DNA: TGTGCCAGCAGCAGAGGGGGAGATCGAGCCTTCTTC.

The chain couples TRBV25-1 to TRBJ1-4, with 9 nucleotides matching TRBD1. Unmatched junction bases numbered 6, after V lost 3 bases and J lost 7 bases. The germline V gene has CDR1 MGHDK and CDR2 SYGVNS. This CDR3 has 15 amino acids. The CDR3 nucleotides read TGTGCCAGCAGTGATACAGGGGGCGCGGGTGAAAAACTGTTTTTT. Translating gives CASSDTGGAGEKLFF.

This clone was detected once. The V call is TRBV6-5, the J call TRBJ2-7; the D is unclear. Germline V gene lookup returns CDR1 MNHEY and CDR2 SVGAGI. The CDR3 runs 13 residues. V was pared by 0 bases and J by 4 bases, with 7 bases between. The CDR3 DNA follows: TGTGCCAGCAGTTACTCGAGAGTTTACGAGCAGTACTTC. Protein product: CASSYSRVYEQYF.

The chain has TRBV12-3 or TRBV12-4 and TRBJ2-7; 7 bases map to TRBD1. The V and J ends lost 7 bases and 2 bases, in that order; junction bases with no gene match: 5. The CDR3 consists of 13 residues. This chain's CDR3 is CASTLTGTYEQYF. As DNA, the CDR3 is TGTGCCAGCACCTTGACAGGGACCTACGAGCAGTACTTC.

This chain links TRBV24-1 with TRBJ2-3; 8 bases fit TRBD2. The length of the CDR3 is 15 residues. Germline V lookup: CDR1 KGHDR, CDR2 SFDVKD. V shed 2 bases, J shed 3 bases, and the junction held 3 bases outside the gene matches. The CDR3 DNA follows: TGTGCCACCAGTGATTCGGGGGGGCAAACAGATACGCAGTATTTT. Protein product: CATSDSGGQTDTQYF.

The chain employs TRBV2 and TRBJ2-1, with D uncertain. Trimming pared 5 bases from V and 6 bases from J, leaving 14 bases between. This CDR3 spans 14 amino acids. Germline CDR1 SNHLY, CDR2 FYNNEI. The CDR3 is CASSNIVASNEQFF. CDR3 in DNA: TGTGCCAGCAGTAACATTGTGGCAAGCAATGAGCAGTTCTTC.

The J gene is TRBJ1-2, the V gene TRBV20-1; D gene uncertain. The CDR3 totals 11 residues. Trimming shortened V by 6 bases and J by 6 bases, and 11 bases separated the two germline ends. Germline CDR1 DFQATT, CDR2 SNEGSKA (reference sequence). The chain's CDR3 is CSAWSGDGYTF. The CDR3 DNA reads as TGCAGTGCATGGAGCGGGGATGGCTACACCTTC.

To note about this clone: The identical CDR3 is also encoded by other nucleotide sequences in the sample. The chain is built from TRBV5-1 and TRBJ2-7; no reliable D call. The V gene lost 0 bases and the J gene lost 3 bases, with 4 bases spanning the gap. Germline V gene sequence: CDR1 SGHRS, CDR2 YFSETQ. This CDR3 contains 12 residues. The CDR3, as DNA: TGCGCCAGCAGCTTGGACGGCTACGAGCAGTACTTC. Protein: CASSLDGYEQYF. Combining the CDR3 with reference TRBV5-1 and TRBJ2-7 gives the whole variable domain KAGVTQTPRYLIKTRGQQVTLSCSPISGHRSVSWYQQTPGQGLQFLFEYFSETQRNKGNFPGRFSGRQFSNSRSEMNVSTLELGDSALYLCASSLDGYEQYFGPGTRLTVT.

This clone appeared a single time. The genes are TRBV5-1 and TRBJ2-5; no definite D call. The CDR3 runs 13 residues. Germline loops: CDR1 SGHRS, CDR2 YFSETQ. Trimming stripped 3 bases from V and 3 bases from J, with 9 bases between. The CDR3 nucleotides read TGCGCCAGCAGCTACTCTACGGAAGAGACCCAGTACTTC. It translates to CASSYSTEETQYF.

The chain employs TRBV5-6 and TRBJ1-3; tentatively, D is TRBD1 (6 bases). Trimming left V 2 bases short and J 4 bases short, with 16 bases between. Per germline, CDR1 SGHDT and CDR2 YYEEEE. The CDR3 totals 16 residues. CDR3 loop: CASSLLDSLTGNTIYF. CDR3 DNA sequence: TGTGCCAGCAGCTTATTGGACAGCCTAACCGGAAACACCATATATTTT.

This clone was detected only a few times. The chain has TRBV4-2 and TRBJ1-5; D is ambiguous. V dropped 1 base and J dropped 2 bases, with 3 bases sitting between them. Per germline, CDR1 LGHNA and CDR2 YNFKEQ. CDR3 length: 13 residues. The CDR3 DNA reads TGTGCCAGCAGCCAAGCTGGCAATCAGCCCCAGCATTTT. Translated, it gives CASSQAGNQPQHF.

The chain joins TRBV7-9 to TRBJ2-5, with no clear D. This CDR3 is built from 11 residues. Trimming removed 6 bases at V and 3 bases at J, with 5 bases between. The germline CDR1 and CDR2 sequences are SEHNR and FQNEAQ (reference sequence). In DNA, the CDR3 is TGTGCCAGCAGGGCAGAAGAGACCCAGTACTTC. This codes for CASRAEETQYF.

This sequence joins TRBV25-1 and TRBJ2-3; 8 positions match TRBD2. The germline CDR1 and CDR2 sequences are MGHDK and SYGVNS. The CDR3 runs 16 residues. J was trimmed by 2 bases and V by 2 bases; bases with no gene match: 6. CDR3 DNA: TGTGCCAGCAGTGAAAGGTTGCGGGGGGTCACAGATACGCAGTATTTT. Its protein is CASSERLRGVTDTQYF.

The CDR3 loop is CASSYSGQGPAYEQYF. The CDR3 bases are TGTGCCAGCAGTTACTCGGGACAGGGGCCTGCCTACGAGCAGTACTTC. The rearrangement links TRBV6-5 to TRBJ2-7; 10 bases are a match to TRBD1. J gave up 2 bases and V 0 bases, and 4 bases lay outside the gene matches. This CDR3 comprises 16 residues. Germline V gives CDR1 MNHEY, CDR2 SVGAGI.

V is TRBV18 and J is TRBJ1-2, with a weak D call TRBD1 (5 bases). Between the trimmed V and J ends, which lost 3 bases and 5 bases, there was a span of 16 bases. The CDR3 runs 15 residues. Germline V gene data show CDR1 as KGHSH and CDR2 as LQKENI. The CDR3 protein is CASSPGQGLLYGYTF. In DNA, the CDR3 is TGTGCCAGCTCACCTGGCCAGGGCTTACTGTATGGCTACACCTTC.

This chain connects TRBV9 to TRBJ1-5, with 7 bases matching TRBD1. The germline V gene encodes CDR1 SGDLS and CDR2 YYNGEE. The CDR3 runs to 14 residues. The ends lost 7 bases at V and 2 bases at J; junction bases unmatched: 6. CDR3 sequence: CASAGGTGNQPQHF. DNA of the CDR3: TGTGCCAGCGCAGGGGGAACGGGCAATCAGCCCCAGCATTTT.

This rearrangement joins TRBV10-3 to TRBJ1-5; the D gene is possibly TRBD1 (5 bases). CDR1 is ENHRY and CDR2 is SYGVKD in the germline V gene. This CDR3 has 13 residues. V gave up 2 bases and J gave up 4 bases, with 6 bases separating them. The CDR3 is CAISEDRNQPQHF. The CDR3 nucleotides read TGTGCCATCAGTGAGGACAGAAATCAGCCCCAGCATTTT.

This chain uses TRBV20-1 with TRBJ2-1; D is possibly TRBD1 (6 bases). CDR3 size: 17 residues. From germline, CDR1 is DFQATT and CDR2 SNEGSKA (reference sequence). Deletions cut 3 bases from V and 3 bases from J, with 21 bases between. Here the CDR3 DNA reads TGCAGTGCTAGTTCGGGGCTAGGGGGACGTAACTACAATGAGCAGTTCTTC. Protein product: CSASSGLGGRNYNEQFF.

In this sample, this clone turned up once. The chain uses TRBV6-5 and TRBJ1-1, with D uncertain. Trimming removed 5 bases from V and 1 base from J, with 11 bases in between. Germline CDR1 reads MNHEY; CDR2 reads SVGAGI. There are 14 residues in the CDR3. CDR3 in amino acids: CASSLMGPNTEAFF. The CDR3 DNA reads as TGTGCCAGCAGTCTCATGGGCCCGAACACTGAAGCTTTCTTT.

CDR3: CASSLGPLAGNYNEQFF. The CDR3 nucleotides read TGTGCCAGCAGCTTAGGGCCTCTAGCGGGGAACTACAATGAGCAGTTCTTC. This chain links TRBV7-3 with TRBJ2-1, with TRBD2 identical over 9 bases. The V gene's germline CDR1 is SGHTA and CDR2 FQGTGA. V lost 2 bases to trimming and J lost 3 bases; unmatched junction nucleotides: 8. This CDR3 has 17 amino acids.